Each of the 9 T cell receptor beta chains below was sequenced from the same sample in a study of blood T cell repertoires in COVID-19. The data were produced by immunoSEQ multiplex PCR, yet TCRdb's version contains in-frame clones alone and is incomplete. The profile covers about 140,000 clones, with under 90% appearing a single time and approximately 3.4% taken by the ten largest. The sequencing sample was made of peripheral blood. The receptors stem from a man between 65 and 79 years old who had recovered from COVID-19.

This chain connects TRBV9 to TRBJ2-3, with D tentatively TRBD1 (5 bases). Per the germline V gene, CDR1 is SGDLS and CDR2 is YYNGEE. Trimming removed 4 bases from V and 2 bases from J, with 11 bases in between. This CDR3 has 14 amino acids. The chain's CDR3 is CASSTRQTTDTQYF. The CDR3 DNA follows: TGTGCCAGCAGCACCCGACAGACCACAGATACGCAGTATTTT.

In its sample, this clone was seen once. The chain employs TRBV11-2 and TRBJ1-1, with D possibly matching TRBD1 (5 bases). The length of the CDR3 is 15 residues. V gave up 5 bases and J gave up 12 bases, with 25 bases separating them. Germline loops: CDR1 SGHAT, CDR2 FQNNGV. CDR3 nucleotides: TGTGCCAGCAGCCCCCTAGGCCCAGGGAGGGTCAAGACTTTCTTT. This sequence encodes CASSPLGPGRVKTFF.

The rearrangement uses TRBV19 and TRBJ2-7, with D perhaps TRBD2 (6 bases). CDR1 and CDR2 (germline): LNHDA, SQIVND (reference sequence). Trimming removed 6 bases at V and 8 bases at J, with 17 bases between. The CDR3 contains 13 residues. The CDR3 nucleotides are TGTGCCAGTAGGGGGCCGGCGGGGCAGAAGCAGTACTTC. Amino acids: CASRGPAGQKQYF.

CDR3 DNA: TGTGCCAGCAGCTTGGGGGATGGGGGCAGCAATCAGCCCCAGCATTTT. It encodes CASSLGDGGSNQPQHF. The chain has TRBV7-9 and TRBJ1-5, with D possibly TRBD1 on 6 matching bases. The CDR3 is made up of 16 amino acids. Between the trimmed V and J ends, which lost 3 bases and 1 base, there was a span of 13 bases. Germline V gene sequence: CDR1 SEHNR, CDR2 FQNEAQ (reference sequence).

The genes are TRBV4-1 and TRBJ2-7, with D tentatively TRBD2 (5 bases). Trimming stripped 2 bases from V and 3 bases from J, with 17 bases between. The CDR3 runs 16 residues. Germline V CDR1 and CDR2: MGHRA, YSYEKL. The CDR3 coding sequence is TGCGCCAGCAGCCAAAGCTATTCCGGACTGGGCTACGAGCAGTACTTC. It encodes CASSQSYSGLGYEQYF.

The genes are TRBV29-1 and TRBJ2-2; 8 bases line up with TRBD2. Per germline, CDR1 SQVTM and CDR2 ANQGSEA. The CDR3 extends over 14 amino acids. Losses at the gene ends were 3 bases for V and 5 bases for J; bases not matched to a gene: 5. The DNA for the CDR3 is TGCAGCGTTGATGGCGGGAGGAAGACCGGGGAGCTGTTTTTT. Its protein product is CSVDGGRKTGELFF.

This clone was recorded only once. The chain recombines TRBV5-1 with TRBJ2-3; a possible D gene is TRBD1 (6 bases). Trimming shortened V by 3 bases and J by 4 bases, and 12 bases separated the two germline ends. CDR1 and CDR2 (germline): SGHRS, YFSETQ. This CDR3 region has 14 residues. In DNA, the CDR3 is TGCGCCAGCAGCTCGACAGGCTTTGCAGATACGCAGTATTTT. Its translation: CASSSTGFADTQYF.

The V gene is TRBV7-8, the J gene TRBJ2-3, with 9 bases fitting TRBD2. The trim removed 1 base at V and 5 bases at J, leaving 4 bases unmatched. This CDR3 is built from 15 residues. Germline CDR1 reads SGHVS; CDR2 reads FQNEAQ. CDR3 loop: CASSLGLADLDTQYF. CDR3 DNA: TGTGCCAGCAGCTTAGGACTAGCGGACCTAGATACGCAGTATTTT.

This chain links TRBV7-2 with TRBJ2-3, with 9 bases identical to TRBD2. Germline CDR1 SGHTA, CDR2 FQGNSA. The length of the CDR3 is 16 residues. J was trimmed by 1 base and V by 2 bases; bases with no gene match: 4. The CDR3 spells CASSLMTSGGTDTQYF. The CDR3 DNA reads as TGTGCCAGCAGCTTAATGACTAGCGGAGGCACAGATACGCAGTATTTT.